This TCR beta chain stems from a study of T cells after yellow fever vaccination. Findings and caveats of the study: The secondary response was weaker, and its peak arrived faster, on day 5 versus 15. A large majority of primary-vaccination clones showed up again after the booster (just under 97% CD4, 75% to 90% CD8).

TCRdb fed the 5' RACE reads into MiXCR, producing one record per CDR3 protein. The sample contains some 300,000 distinct CDR3 sequences, about 10% of which appear only once. Of note for this clonotype: The antigen remains unidentified.

The input for sequencing was CD4+ T cells sorted from PBMCs, taken 5 days after the yellow fever booster vaccination. The TCR was taken from a man aged 18 to 29 who received the YFV17D yellow fever vaccine.

The CDR3 sequence: CSAPGWDEAFF. In DNA form, the CDR3 reads TGCAGTGCTCCAGGGTGGGATGAAGCTTTCTTT. V and J are TRBV20-1 and TRBJ1-1, with a tentative D call TRBD1 (5 bases). Germline V gene lookup returns CDR1 DFQATT and CDR2 SNEGSKA (reference sequence). This CDR3 is built from 11 residues. Trimming stripped 5 bases from V and 7 bases from J, with 11 bases between.